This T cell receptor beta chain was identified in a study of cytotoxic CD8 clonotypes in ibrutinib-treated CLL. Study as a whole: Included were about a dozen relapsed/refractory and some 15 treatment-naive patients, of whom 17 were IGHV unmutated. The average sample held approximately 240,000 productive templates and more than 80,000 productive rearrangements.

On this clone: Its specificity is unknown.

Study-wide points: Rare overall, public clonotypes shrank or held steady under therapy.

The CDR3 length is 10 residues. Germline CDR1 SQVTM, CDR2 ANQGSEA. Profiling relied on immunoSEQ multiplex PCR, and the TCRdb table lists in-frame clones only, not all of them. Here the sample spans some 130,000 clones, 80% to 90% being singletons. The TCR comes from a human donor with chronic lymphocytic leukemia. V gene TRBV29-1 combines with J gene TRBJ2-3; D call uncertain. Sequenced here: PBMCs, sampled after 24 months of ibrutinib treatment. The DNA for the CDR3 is TGCGGCGCCCGCACAGATACGCAGTATTTT. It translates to CGARTDTQYF.